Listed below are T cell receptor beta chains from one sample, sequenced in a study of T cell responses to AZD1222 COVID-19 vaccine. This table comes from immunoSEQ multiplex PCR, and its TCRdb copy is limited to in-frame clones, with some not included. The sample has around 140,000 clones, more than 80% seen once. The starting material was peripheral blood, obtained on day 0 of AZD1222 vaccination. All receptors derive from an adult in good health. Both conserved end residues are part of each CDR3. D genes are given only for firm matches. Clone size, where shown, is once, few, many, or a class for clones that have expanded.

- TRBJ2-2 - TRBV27 CASSSPQGDFNTGELFF TGTGCCAGCAGTTCCCCCCAGGGGGACTTTAACACCGGGGAGCTGTTTTTT
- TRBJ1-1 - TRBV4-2 CASSQEYQGNTEAFF TGTGCCAGCAGCCAAGAATACCAGGGTAACACTGAAGCTTTCTTT
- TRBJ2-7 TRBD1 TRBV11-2 CASSLVGTGDREQYF TGTGCCAGCAGCTTAGTTGGGACAGGGGATCGGGAGCAGTACTTC
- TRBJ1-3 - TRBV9 CAYSNFGGHQENTIYF TGTGCCTACTCTAATTTCGGGGGACACCAAGAAAACACCATATATTTT
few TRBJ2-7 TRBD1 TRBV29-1 CSVEDQGARYEQYF TGCAGCGTTGAAGATCAGGGGGCGCGATACGAGCAGTACTTC
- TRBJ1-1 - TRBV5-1 CASSLAQQGGEAFF TGCGCCAGCAGCTTGGCCCAACAAGGGGGTGAAGCTTTCTTT
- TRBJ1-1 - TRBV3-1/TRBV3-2 CASSQARNTEAFF TGTGCCAGCAGCCAAGCCAGGAACACTGAAGCTTTCTTT
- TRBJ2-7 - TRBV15 CATSERLTDSYEQYF TGTGCCACCAGCGAGCGGCTCACGGACTCCTACGAGCAGTACTTC
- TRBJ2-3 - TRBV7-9 CASSPRGRAFLTDTQYF TGTGCCAGCAGCCCTCGGGGAAGGGCATTTCTCACAGATACGCAGTATTTT
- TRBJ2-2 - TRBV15 CATGMGVLLSGELFF TGTGCCACCGGAATGGGGGTACTCCTCTCGGGGGAGCTGTTTTTT
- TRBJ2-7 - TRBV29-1 CSVVPTGQGYEQYF TGCAGCGTTGTCCCCACAGGGCAGGGATACGAGCAGTACTTC
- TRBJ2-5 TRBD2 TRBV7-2 CASSWGLARETQYF TGTGCCAGCAGTTGGGGACTAGCGCGGGAGACCCAGTACTTC
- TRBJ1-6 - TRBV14 CASSQVLGSSYNSPLHF TGTGCCAGCAGCCAAGTATTGGGAAGCTCCTATAATTCACCCCTCCACTTT
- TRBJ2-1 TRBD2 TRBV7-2 CASSGGGLAVYNEQFF TGTGCCAGCAGCGGGGGGGGACTAGCGGTCTACAATGAGCAGTTCTTC
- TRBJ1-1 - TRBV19 CASSVHRDLNTEAFF TGTGCCAGTAGTGTCCACAGGGATCTGAACACTGAAGCTTTCTTT
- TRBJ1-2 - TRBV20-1 CSARDPREVF TGCAGTGCTAGAGACCCCCGAGAAGTCTTC